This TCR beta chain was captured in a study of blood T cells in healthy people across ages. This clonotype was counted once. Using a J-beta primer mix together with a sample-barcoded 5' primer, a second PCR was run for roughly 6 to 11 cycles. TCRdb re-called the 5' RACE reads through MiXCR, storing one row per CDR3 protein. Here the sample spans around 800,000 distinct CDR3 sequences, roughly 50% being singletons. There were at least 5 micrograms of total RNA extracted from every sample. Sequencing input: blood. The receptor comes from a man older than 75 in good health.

The CDR3 region is CARLHGTGDLNEQFF. The CDR3, as DNA: TGTGCCAGGCTCCACGGGACAGGGGATCTCAATGAGCAGTTCTTC. The gene calls are TRBV6-1 and TRBJ2-1, with 10 positions matching TRBD1. Germline CDR1 is MNHNS and CDR2 is SASEGT. The CDR3 has 15 amino acids. V shed 9 bases and J 6 bases; nucleotides not matched to a gene: 11.